This T cell receptor beta chain was sequenced for a study of CD8+CD57+ T cells in acquired aplastic anemia. At the level of the study: CD4+ cell libraries from healthy donors averaged approximately 10 million reads. General observations from the study: CD8+ Simpson's diversity did not differ significantly between patients and controls.

The CDR3 spans 13 residues. The ends were cut back, 0 bases at V and 7 bases at J, with 4 bases in the middle. Germline V gives CDR1 SGHTA, CDR2 FQGTGA. As concerns this clonotype: No antigen is known for it.

Using genomic DNA as the template, TCR beta VDJ and CDR3 profiling was carried out. MiXCR, applied by TCRdb to the reads, yields one record per CDR3 protein. The data hold about 64,000 distinct CDR3 sequences, with around 55% observed a single time. The chain joins TRBV7-3 to TRBJ1-6; D uncertain. The sequencing sample was made of sorted CD4+, CD8+, or CD8+CD57+ T cells (not recorded which) from PBMCs. This TCR was sampled from a human donor in good health, serving as a control. CDR3 protein: CASSLTSNSPLHF. CDR3 coding DNA: TGTGCCAGCAGCTTAACGTCCAATTCACCCCTCCACTTT.